This is a list of T cell receptor beta chains from one sample in a study of T cells in Graves' hyperthyroidism and ophthalmopathy. TCRdb passed the multiplex PCR reads through MiXCR, listing each CDR3 protein once. The data show hundreds of thousands of distinct CDR3 sequences, around 14% seen once. The sequenced sample was blood. These receptors were collected from a woman in her twenties or thirties with Graves' hyperthyroidism that later progressed to Graves' ophthalmopathy. Both conserved end residues are part of each CDR3. The order of the fields is J gene, V gene, clone size, D gene, CDR3 protein, CDR3 DNA. A D gene is named only where the DNA matches it firmly. Clone size is shown for a subset of rows, as once, few, many or a class of expanded clone.

TRBJ1-4,TRBV14,many,-,CASSQGFEKLFF,TGTGCCAGCAGCCAGGGATTTGAAAAACTGTTTTTT
TRBJ2-7,TRBV28,few,TRBD1,CAAGETGRSYEQYF,TGTGCCGCAGGGGAGACAGGGCGGTCCTACGAGCAGTACTTC
TRBJ2-1,TRBV30,-,TRBD2,CAKTSGRPDEQFF,TGTGCCAAAACTAGCGGGAGACCCGATGAGCAGTTCTTC
TRBJ1-5,TRBV7-8,many,-,CASSSDFRGSNQPQHF,TGTGCCAGCAGCTCGGATTTCAGGGGTAGCAATCAGCCCCAGCATTTT
TRBJ1-1,TRBV10-3,-,-,CAISPGVLNTEAFF,TGTGCCATCTCCCCCGGAGTTTTGAACACTGAAGCTTTCTTT
TRBJ2-7,TRBV19,few,-,CASGRGPEYEQYF,TGTGCCTCCGGGCGGGGGCCAGAGTACGAGCAGTACTTC
TRBJ2-3,TRBV6-1,-,-,CASSDLLYTQYF,TGTGCCAGCAGTGATCTTTTGTATACGCAGTATTTT
TRBJ2-7,TRBV30,-,TRBD1,CAWRKGASYEQYF,TGTGCCTGGAGGAAGGGGGCTTCCTACGAGCAGTACTTC
TRBJ2-7,TRBV5-1,-,TRBD2,CASSLSGSLTYEQYF,TGCGCCAGCAGTCTTAGCGGGAGCCTCACCTACGAGCAGTACTTC
TRBJ1-2,TRBV12-3/TRBV12-4,-,-,CASNRLSGDHGYTF,TGTGCCAGCAATCGACTGTCAGGGGATCACGGCTACACCTTC
TRBJ2-7,TRBV6-2/TRBV6-3,-,TRBD1,CASTKGAAFSPSEQYF,TGTGCCAGCACCAAGGGGGCGGCTTTTTCCCCCTCCGAGCAGTACTTC
TRBJ1-2,TRBV25-1,-,TRBD1,CASSESGQGNYGYTF,TGTGCCAGCAGTGAAAGCGGACAGGGCAACTATGGCTACACCTTC
TRBJ2-3,TRBV6-5,few,-,CASSYLGLPPTDTQYF,TGTGCCAGCAGTTACTTGGGACTGCCGCCCACAGATACGCAGTATTTT
TRBJ1-3,TRBV7-2,-,-,CASSLDKGTIYF,TGTGCCAGCAGCTTAGACAAAGGCACCATATATTTT
TRBJ1-1,TRBV2,many,-,CASSAASLF,TGTGCCAGCAGTGCGGCATCTCTCTTT
TRBJ2-5,TRBV5-1,-,-,CASSLGAGETQYF,TGCGCCAGCAGCTTGGGAGCGGGAGAGACCCAGTACTTC
TRBJ1-6,TRBV30,many,-,CAWSALSGRNSPLHF,TGTGCCTGGAGTGCCCTCTCCGGACGTAATTCACCCCTCCACTTT
TRBJ2-7,TRBV30,once,-,CAWSQHGGLYEQYF,TGTGCCTGGAGTCAACACGGCGGACTCTACGAGCAGTACTTC
TRBJ2-5,TRBV5-4,few,-,CASSWGYGQETQYF,TGTGCCAGCAGCTGGGGTTACGGCCAAGAGACCCAGTACTTC
TRBJ2-3,TRBV9,-,-,CASSLPRDTQYF,TGTGCCAGCAGTCTGCCGAGGGATACGCAGTATTTT
TRBJ2-7,TRBV2,many,-,CASRLAGPEQYF,TGTGCCAGCAGGCTGGCGGGGCCGGAGCAGTACTTC
TRBJ1-1,TRBV30,many,-,CAWSDMQVEAFF,TGTGCCTGGAGTGATATGCAGGTTGAAGCTTTCTTT
TRBJ1-2,TRBV12-3/TRBV12-4,few,-,CASSFSSPNYGYTF,TGTGCCAGCAGTTTTAGTTCTCCTAACTATGGCTACACCTTC
TRBJ2-6,TRBV4-2,-,TRBD1,CASSRRTGDAGANVLTF,TGTGCCAGCAGCCGCCGGACAGGGGATGCTGGGGCCAACGTCCTGACTTTC
TRBJ2-1,TRBV3-1,few,TRBD1,CASTTGDRGFNEQFF,TGTGCCAGCACCACAGGGGACAGGGGTTTCAATGAGCAGTTCTTC
TRBJ1-5,TRBV19,few,TRBD1,CASSTDRGTSNQPQHF,TGTGCCAGTAGTACGGACAGGGGTACGAGCAATCAGCCCCAGCATTTT
TRBJ2-1,TRBV15,-,TRBD2,CATSRSTAGEEGEQFF,TGTGCCACCAGCCGCAGCACAGCGGGAGAGGAAGGTGAGCAGTTCTTC
TRBJ2-2,TRBV2,-,-,CASSGAWNTGELFF,TGTGCCAGCAGTGGCGCGTGGAACACCGGGGAGCTGTTTTTT
TRBJ2-7,TRBV28,many,TRBD2,CASSLTLAGVVEQYF,TGTGCCAGCAGTCTCACTCTAGCGGGAGTAGTCGAGCAGTACTTC
TRBJ2-7,TRBV9,-,-,CASSTRDSVYEQYF,TGTGCCAGCAGCACCCGGGACTCCGTCTACGAGCAGTACTTC
TRBJ1-2,TRBV29-1,many,TRBD1,CSVGTGGDYGYTF,TGCAGCGTTGGGACAGGGGGCGACTATGGCTACACCTTC
TRBJ2-7,TRBV18,-,-,CASSQGSSTYEQYF,TGTGCCAGCTCCCAAGGCAGTAGCACCTACGAGCAGTACTTC
TRBJ2-1,TRBV24-1,many,-,CATSDSYNEQFF,TGTGCCACCAGTGATTCTTACAATGAGCAGTTCTTC
TRBJ1-1,TRBV6-1,-,-,CASPRPYSGEAFF,TGTGCCAGCCCGAGACCGTACTCAGGGGAAGCTTTCTTT
TRBJ1-4,TRBV28,many,-,CASTLGGTNEKLFF,TGTGCCAGCACTTTAGGGGGAACTAATGAAAAACTGTTTTTT
TRBJ1-1,TRBV20-1,many,-,CSAPGVGQMNTEAFF,TGCAGTGCCCCCGGAGTGGGACAAATGAACACTGAAGCTTTCTTT
TRBJ2-1,TRBV7-3,few,TRBD2,CASSLNLAGDNEQFF,TGTGCCAGCAGCCTGAATTTAGCGGGAGATAATGAGCAGTTCTTC
TRBJ1-2,TRBV12-3/TRBV12-4,many,TRBD1,CASSFTGTAYGYTF,TGTGCCAGCAGTTTCACCGGGACAGCTTATGGCTACACCTTC
TRBJ2-1,TRBV12-3/TRBV12-4,many,-,CASSLAPRAGYNEQFF,TGTGCCAGCAGTTTAGCGCCGAGGGCCGGATACAATGAGCAGTTCTTC
TRBJ2-2,TRBV6-5,-,TRBD1,CASSYPGTGHPGELFF,TGTGCCAGCAGTTACCCCGGGACAGGGCATCCCGGGGAGCTGTTTTTT
TRBJ1-2,TRBV19,many,-,CASSIAWGEGYTF,TGTGCCAGTAGTATTGCGTGGGGTGAAGGCTACACCTTC
TRBJ2-7,TRBV4-1,-,TRBD1,CASSQKGQSYEQYF,TGCGCCAGCAGCCAAAAGGGACAGAGCTACGAGCAGTACTTC
TRBJ2-3,TRBV2,many,-,CASRRTVSQYF,TGTGCCAGCAGACGGACAGTATCGCAGTATTTT
TRBJ1-6,TRBV19,few,-,CASSPAGRLNSPLHF,TGTGCCAGTAGTCCCGCGGGACGGCTGAATTCACCCCTCCACTTT
TRBJ2-3,TRBV20-1,-,-,CSAAQRSGRVFGSDTQYF,TGCAGTGCTGCCCAGAGGAGCGGTAGGGTCTTTGGGTCAGATACGCAGTATTTT
TRBJ1-4,TRBV27,-,-,CASSFLRGDNEKLFF,TGTGCCAGCAGTTTCTTACGGGGTGATAATGAAAAACTGTTTTTT
TRBJ2-6,TRBV6-5,many,-,CASSYGLPGSNRWSGANVLTF,TGTGCCAGCAGTTACGGTCTCCCAGGGTCAAATCGTTGGTCTGGGGCCAACGTCCTGACTTTC
TRBJ1-2,TRBV6-1,many,-,CASSPRGAEGYGYTF,TGTGCCAGCAGCCCTAGGGGGGCTGAGGGCTATGGCTACACCTTC
TRBJ2-2,TRBV27,many,-,CASSLGLALSTGELFF,TGTGCCAGCAGTTTGGGCCTGGCCCTAAGCACCGGGGAGCTGTTTTTT
TRBJ2-1,TRBV27,many,-,CASSLVVLSSYNEQFF,TGTGCCAGCAGTTTAGTGGTACTTAGCTCCTACAATGAGCAGTTCTTC
TRBJ2-1,TRBV19,-,TRBD2,CASTRIGGLAIDEQFF,TGTGCCAGTACCAGAATTGGGGGACTAGCGATAGATGAGCAGTTCTTC
TRBJ1-1,TRBV6-1,many,TRBD1,CAGRSPGQGNTEAFF,TGTGCCGGCCGGTCGCCGGGACAGGGGAACACTGAAGCTTTCTTT
TRBJ1-4,TRBV19,-,-,CASKDEKLFF,TGTGCCAGTAAGGACGAAAAACTGTTTTTT